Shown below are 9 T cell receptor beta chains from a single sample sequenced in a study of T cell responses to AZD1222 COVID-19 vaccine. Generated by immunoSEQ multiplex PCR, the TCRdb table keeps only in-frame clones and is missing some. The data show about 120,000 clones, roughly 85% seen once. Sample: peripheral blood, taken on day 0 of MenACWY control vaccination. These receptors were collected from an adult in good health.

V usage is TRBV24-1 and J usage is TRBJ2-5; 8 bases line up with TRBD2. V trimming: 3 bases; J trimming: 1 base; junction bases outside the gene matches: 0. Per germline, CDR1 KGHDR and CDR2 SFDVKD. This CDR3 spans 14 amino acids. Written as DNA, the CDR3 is TGTGCCACCAGTGATCGGGGGGGCCAAGAGACCCAGTACTTC. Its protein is CATSDRGGQETQYF.

The CDR3 coding sequence is TGTGCCAGCAGCTTTGCCACAGGTGAAGCTTTCTTT. It encodes CASSFATGEAFF. The chain employs TRBV5-8 and TRBJ1-1; the D gene is possibly TRBD1 (5 bases). V dropped 2 bases and J dropped 7 bases, with 9 bases sitting between them. The CDR3 has 12 amino acids. Germline CDR1 and CDR2: SGHTS and YDEGEE.

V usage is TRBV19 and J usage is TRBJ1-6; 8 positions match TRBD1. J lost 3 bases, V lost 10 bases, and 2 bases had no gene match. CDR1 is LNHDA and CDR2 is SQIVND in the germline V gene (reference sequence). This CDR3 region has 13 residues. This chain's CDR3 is CATGQVYNSPLHF. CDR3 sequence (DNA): TGTGCCACGGGACAGGTCTATAATTCACCCCTCCACTTT.

The CDR3 protein is CASSPRGTDSNQPQHF. Here the CDR3 DNA reads TGTGCCAGTAGTCCCAGGGGGACAGATAGCAATCAGCCCCAGCATTTT. This sequence joins TRBV19 and TRBJ1-5; 7 bases agree with TRBD1. Germline V gene lookup returns CDR1 LNHDA and CDR2 SQIVND (reference sequence). This CDR3 has 16 residues. V was clipped by 5 bases and J by 0 bases; unmatched bases: 7.

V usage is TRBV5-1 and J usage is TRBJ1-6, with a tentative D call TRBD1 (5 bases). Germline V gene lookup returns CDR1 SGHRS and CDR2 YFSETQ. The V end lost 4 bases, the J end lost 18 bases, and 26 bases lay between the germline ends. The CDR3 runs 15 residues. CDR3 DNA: TGCGCCAGCAGCGCTGGGGGATCCGTAGGGGAGGTTCGCCACTTT. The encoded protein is CASSAGGSVGEVRHF.

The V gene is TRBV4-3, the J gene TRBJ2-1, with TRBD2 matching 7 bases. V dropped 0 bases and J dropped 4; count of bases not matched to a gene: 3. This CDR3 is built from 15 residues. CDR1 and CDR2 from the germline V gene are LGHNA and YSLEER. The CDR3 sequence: CASSQDSGYYNEQFF. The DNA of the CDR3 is TGCGCCAGCAGCCAAGATAGCGGGTATTACAATGAGCAGTTCTTC.

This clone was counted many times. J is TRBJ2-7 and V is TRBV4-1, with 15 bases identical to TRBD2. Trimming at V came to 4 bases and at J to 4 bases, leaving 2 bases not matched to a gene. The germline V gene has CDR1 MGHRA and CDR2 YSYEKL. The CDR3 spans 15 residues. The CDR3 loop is CASSPGTSGGYEQYF. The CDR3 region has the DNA TGCGCCAGCAGCCCCGGGACTAGCGGGGGGTACGAGCAGTACTTC.

The CDR3 here is CASSQEAVIQETQYF. The CDR3 DNA is TGTGCCAGCAGCCAAGAGGCAGTGATCCAAGAGACCCAGTACTTC. V gene TRBV14 combines with J gene TRBJ2-5; D unclear. Trimming removed 0 bases at V and 1 base at J, with 9 bases between. Germline V gene sequence: CDR1 SGHDN, CDR2 FVKESK. The CDR3 runs to 15 residues.

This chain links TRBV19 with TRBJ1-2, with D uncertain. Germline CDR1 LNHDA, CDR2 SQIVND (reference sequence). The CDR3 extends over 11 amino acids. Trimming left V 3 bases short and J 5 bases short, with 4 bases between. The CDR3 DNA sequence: TGTGCCAGTAGTATGGGTTATGGCTACACCTTC. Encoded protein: CASSMGYGYTF.